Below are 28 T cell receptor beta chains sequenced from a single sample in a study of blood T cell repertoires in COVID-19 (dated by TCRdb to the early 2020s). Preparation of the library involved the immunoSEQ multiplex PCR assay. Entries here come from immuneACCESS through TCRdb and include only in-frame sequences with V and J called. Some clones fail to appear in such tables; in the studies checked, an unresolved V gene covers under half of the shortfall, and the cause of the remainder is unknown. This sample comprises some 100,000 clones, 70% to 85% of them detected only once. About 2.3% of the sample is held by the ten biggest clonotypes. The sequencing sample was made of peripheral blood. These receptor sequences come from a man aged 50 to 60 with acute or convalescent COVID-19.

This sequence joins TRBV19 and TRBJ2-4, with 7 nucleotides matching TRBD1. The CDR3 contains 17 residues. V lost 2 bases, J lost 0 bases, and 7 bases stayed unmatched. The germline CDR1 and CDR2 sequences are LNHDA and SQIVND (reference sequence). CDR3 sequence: CASSISGTVVAKNIQYF. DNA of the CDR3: TGTGCCAGTAGTATATCCGGGACAGTGGTAGCCAAAAACATTCAGTACTTC.

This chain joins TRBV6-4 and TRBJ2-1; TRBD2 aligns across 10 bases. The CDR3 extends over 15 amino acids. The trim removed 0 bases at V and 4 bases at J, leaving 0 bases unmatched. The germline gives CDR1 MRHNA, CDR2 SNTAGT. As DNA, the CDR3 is TGTGCCAGCAGTGACTCGACTAGCGGGTACAATGAGCAGTTCTTC. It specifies CASSDSTSGYNEQFF.

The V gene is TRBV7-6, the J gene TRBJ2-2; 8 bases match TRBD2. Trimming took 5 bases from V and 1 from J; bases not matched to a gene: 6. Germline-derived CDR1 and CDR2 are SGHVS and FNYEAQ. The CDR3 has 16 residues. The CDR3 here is CASSTERGRNTGELFF. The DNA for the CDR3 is TGTGCCAGCAGCACGGAGCGGGGGCGGAACACCGGGGAGCTGTTTTTT.

The CDR3 sequence: CASSSPMRTSGDSSYNEQFF. The CDR3 nucleotides are TGTGCCAGCAGCTCCCCCATGAGGACTAGCGGGGACAGCTCCTACAATGAGCAGTTCTTC. The chain is built from TRBV7-3 and TRBJ2-1, with TRBD2 identical over 12 bases. The CDR3 contains 20 residues. The junction had 13 bases not matched to a gene; V was cut back by 4 bases and J by 0 bases. The germline gives CDR1 SGHTA, CDR2 FQGTGA.

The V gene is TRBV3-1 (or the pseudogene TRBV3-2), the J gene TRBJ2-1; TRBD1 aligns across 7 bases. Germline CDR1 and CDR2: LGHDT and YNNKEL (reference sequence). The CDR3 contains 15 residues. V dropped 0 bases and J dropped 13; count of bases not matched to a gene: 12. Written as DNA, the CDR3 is TGTGCCAGCAGCCAAGATTCGCAGGACAGGATACCCCAGTTCTTC. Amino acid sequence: CASSQDSQDRIPQFF.

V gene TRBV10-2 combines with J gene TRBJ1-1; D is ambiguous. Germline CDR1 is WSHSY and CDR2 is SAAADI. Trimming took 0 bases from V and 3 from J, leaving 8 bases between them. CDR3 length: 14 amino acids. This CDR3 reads CASSESTRYTEAFF. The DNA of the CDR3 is TGCGCCAGCAGTGAGTCGACACGGTACACTGAAGCTTTCTTT.

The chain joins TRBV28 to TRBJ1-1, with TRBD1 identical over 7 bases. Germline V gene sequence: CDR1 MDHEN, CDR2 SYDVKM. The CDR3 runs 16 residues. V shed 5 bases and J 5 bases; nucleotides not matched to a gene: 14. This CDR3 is CASSTYRGWGETEAFF. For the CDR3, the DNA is TGTGCCAGCAGTACCTACAGGGGTTGGGGAGAGACTGAAGCTTTCTTT.

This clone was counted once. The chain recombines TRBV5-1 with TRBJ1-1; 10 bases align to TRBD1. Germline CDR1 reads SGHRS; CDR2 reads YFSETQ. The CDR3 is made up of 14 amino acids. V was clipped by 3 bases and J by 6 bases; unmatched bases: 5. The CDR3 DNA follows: TGCGCCAGCAGCTACTCCGGGACAGGGGCTGAAGCTTTCTTT. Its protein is CASSYSGTGAEAFF. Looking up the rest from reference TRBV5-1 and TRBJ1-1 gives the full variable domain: KAGVTQTPRYLIKTRGQQVTLSCSPISGHRSVSWYQQTPGQGLQFLFEYFSETQRNKGNFPGRFSGRQFSNSRSEMNVSTLELGDSALYLCASSYSGTGAEAFFGQGTRLTVV.

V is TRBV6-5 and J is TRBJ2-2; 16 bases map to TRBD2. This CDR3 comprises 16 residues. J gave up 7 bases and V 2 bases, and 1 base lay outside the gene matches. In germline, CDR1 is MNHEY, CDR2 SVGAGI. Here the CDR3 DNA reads TGTGCCAGCAGTTACGGGACTAGCGGGAGGGTCGGGGAGCTGTTTTTT. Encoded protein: CASSYGTSGRVGELFF.

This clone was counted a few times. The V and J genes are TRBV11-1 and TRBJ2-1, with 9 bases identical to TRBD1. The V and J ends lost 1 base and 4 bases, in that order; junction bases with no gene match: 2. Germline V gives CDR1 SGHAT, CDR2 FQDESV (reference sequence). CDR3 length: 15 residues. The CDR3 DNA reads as TGTGCCAGCAGCTTAGGACAGGGGGATTACAATGAGCAGTTCTTC. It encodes CASSLGQGDYNEQFF.

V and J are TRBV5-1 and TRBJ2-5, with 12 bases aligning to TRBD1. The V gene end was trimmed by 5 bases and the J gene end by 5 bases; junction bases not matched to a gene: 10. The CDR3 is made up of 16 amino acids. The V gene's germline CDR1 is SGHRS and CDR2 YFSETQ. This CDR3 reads CASSSTGTGGLETQYF. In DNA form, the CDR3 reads TGCGCCAGCAGTTCAACCGGGACAGGGGGCCTGGAGACCCAGTACTTC.

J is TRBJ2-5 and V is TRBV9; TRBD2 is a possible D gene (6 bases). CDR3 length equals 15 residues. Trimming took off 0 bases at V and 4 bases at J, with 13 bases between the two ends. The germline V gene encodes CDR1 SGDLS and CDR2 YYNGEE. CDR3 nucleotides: TGTGCCAGCAGCGTAGGGGGGGTTAAATTAGAGACCCAGTACTTC. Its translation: CASSVGGVKLETQYF.

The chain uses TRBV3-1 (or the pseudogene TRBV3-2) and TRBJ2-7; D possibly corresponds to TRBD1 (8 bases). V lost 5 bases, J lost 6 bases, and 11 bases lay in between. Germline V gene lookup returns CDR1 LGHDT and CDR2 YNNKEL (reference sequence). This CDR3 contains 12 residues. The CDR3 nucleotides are TGTGCCAGCAGCACAGGGGGGGGCGAGCAGTACTTC. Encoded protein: CASSTGGGEQYF.

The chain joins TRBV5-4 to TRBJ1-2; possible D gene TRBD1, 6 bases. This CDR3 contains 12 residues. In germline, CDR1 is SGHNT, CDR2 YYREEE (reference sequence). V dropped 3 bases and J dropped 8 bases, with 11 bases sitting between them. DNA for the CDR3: TGTGCCAGCAGCTCACAGGGTTACGGCTACACCTTC. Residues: CASSSQGYGYTF.

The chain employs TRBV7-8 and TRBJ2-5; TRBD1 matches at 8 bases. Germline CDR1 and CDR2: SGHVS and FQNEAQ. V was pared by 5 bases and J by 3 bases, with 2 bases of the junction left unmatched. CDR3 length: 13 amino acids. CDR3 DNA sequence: TGTGCCAGCAGCCTGACAGGGGAAGAGACCCAGTACTTC. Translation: CASSLTGEETQYF.

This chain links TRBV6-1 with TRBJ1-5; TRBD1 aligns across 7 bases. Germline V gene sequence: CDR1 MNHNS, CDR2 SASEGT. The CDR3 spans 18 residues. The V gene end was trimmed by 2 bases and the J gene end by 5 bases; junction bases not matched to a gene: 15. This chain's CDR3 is CASSEPMMWGTADQPQHF. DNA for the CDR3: TGTGCCAGCAGTGAACCGATGATGTGGGGGACAGCCGATCAGCCCCAGCATTTT.

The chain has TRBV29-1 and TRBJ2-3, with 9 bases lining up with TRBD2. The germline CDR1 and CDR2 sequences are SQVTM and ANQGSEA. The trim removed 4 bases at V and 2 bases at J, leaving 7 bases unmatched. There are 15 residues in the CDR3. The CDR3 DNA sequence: TGCAGCGTTGGTGGGGCGGGAGGGCCCACAGATACGCAGTATTTT. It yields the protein CSVGGAGGPTDTQYF.

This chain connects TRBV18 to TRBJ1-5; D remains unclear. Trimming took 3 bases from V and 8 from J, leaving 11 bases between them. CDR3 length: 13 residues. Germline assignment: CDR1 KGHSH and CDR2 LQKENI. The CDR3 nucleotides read TGTGCCAGCTCACCCGGGGATAAGGAGCCCCAGCATTTT. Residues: CASSPGDKEPQHF.

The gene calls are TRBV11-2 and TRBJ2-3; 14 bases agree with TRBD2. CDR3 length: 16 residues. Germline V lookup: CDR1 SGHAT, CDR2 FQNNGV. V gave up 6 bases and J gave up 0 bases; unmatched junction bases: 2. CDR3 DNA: TGTGCCAGCAGTTGGACTAGCGGGAGGAGCACAGATACGCAGTATTTT. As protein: CASSWTSGRSTDTQYF.

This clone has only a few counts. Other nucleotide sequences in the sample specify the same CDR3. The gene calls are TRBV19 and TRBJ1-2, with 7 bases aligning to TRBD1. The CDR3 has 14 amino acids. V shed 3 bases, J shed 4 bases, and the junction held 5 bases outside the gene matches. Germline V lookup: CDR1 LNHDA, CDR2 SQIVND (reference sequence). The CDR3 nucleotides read TGTGCCAGTAGTATTTTAGCAGGGGGCTATGGCTACACCTTC. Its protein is CASSILAGGYGYTF.

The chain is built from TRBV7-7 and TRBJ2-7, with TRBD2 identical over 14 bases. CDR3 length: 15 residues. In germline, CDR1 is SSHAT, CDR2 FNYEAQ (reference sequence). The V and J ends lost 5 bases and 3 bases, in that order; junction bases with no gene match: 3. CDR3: CASSAGTSGGYEQYF. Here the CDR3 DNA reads TGTGCCAGCAGCGCTGGGACTAGCGGGGGCTACGAGCAGTACTTC. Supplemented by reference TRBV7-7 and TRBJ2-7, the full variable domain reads GAGVSQSPRYKVTKRGQDVTLRCDPISSHATLYWYQQALGQGPEFLTYFNYEAQPDKSGLPSDRFSAERPEGSISTLTIQRTEQRDSAMYRCASSAGTSGGYEQYFGPGTRLTVT.

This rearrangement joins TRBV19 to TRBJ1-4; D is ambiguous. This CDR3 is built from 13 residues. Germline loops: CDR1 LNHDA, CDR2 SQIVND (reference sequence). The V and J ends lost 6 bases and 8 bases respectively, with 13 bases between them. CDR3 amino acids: CASSPSRGEKLFF. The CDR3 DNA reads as TGTGCCAGTAGCCCTTCGAGAGGGGAAAAACTGTTTTTT.

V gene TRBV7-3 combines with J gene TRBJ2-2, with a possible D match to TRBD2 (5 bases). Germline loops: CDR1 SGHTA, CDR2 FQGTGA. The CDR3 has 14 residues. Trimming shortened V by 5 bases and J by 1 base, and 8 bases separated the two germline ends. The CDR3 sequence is CASSPGLNTGELFF. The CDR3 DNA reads TGTGCCAGCAGCCCAGGACTGAACACCGGGGAGCTGTTTTTT.

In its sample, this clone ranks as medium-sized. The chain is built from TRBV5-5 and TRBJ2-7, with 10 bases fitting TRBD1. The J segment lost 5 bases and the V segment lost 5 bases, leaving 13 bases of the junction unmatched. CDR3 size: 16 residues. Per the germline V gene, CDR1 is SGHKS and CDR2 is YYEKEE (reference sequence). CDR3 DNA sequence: TGTGCCAGCAGAGGTTTCCCGGGACAGGGGACCGACGAGCAGTACTTC. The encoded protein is CASRGFPGQGTDEQYF.

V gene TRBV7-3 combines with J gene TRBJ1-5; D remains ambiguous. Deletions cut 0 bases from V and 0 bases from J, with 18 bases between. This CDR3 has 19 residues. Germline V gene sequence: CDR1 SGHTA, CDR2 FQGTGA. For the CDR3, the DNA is TGTGCCAGCAGCTTAACCTTGGGCCCCGATCCTTTTAGCAATCAGCCCCAGCATTTT. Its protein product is CASSLTLGPDPFSNQPQHF. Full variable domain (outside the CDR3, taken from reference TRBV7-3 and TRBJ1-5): GAGVSQTPSNKVTEKGKYVELRCDPISGHTALYWYRQSLGQGPEFLIYFQGTGAADDSGLPNDRFFAVRPEGSVSTLKIQRTERGDSAVYLCASSLTLGPDPFSNQPQHFGDGTRLSIL.

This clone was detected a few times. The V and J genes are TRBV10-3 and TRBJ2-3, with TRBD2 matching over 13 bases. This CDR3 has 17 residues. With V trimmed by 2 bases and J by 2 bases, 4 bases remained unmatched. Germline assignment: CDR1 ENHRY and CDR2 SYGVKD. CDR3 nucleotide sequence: TGTGCCATCAGTGAGACTAGCGGGGGGGCCAACACAGATACGCAGTATTTT. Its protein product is CAISETSGGANTDTQYF.

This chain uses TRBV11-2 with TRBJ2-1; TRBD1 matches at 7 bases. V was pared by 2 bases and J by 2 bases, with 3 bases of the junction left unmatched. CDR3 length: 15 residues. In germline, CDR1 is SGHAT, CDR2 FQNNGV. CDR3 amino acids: CASSLSGTAYNEQFF. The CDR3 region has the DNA TGTGCCAGCAGCTTATCCGGGACAGCCTACAATGAGCAGTTCTTC. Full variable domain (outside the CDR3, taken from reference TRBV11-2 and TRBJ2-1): EAGVAQSPRYKIIEKRQSVAFWCNPISGHATLYWYQQILGQGPKLLIQFQNNGVVDDSQLPKDRFSAERLKGVDSTLKIQPAKLEDSAVYLCASSLSGTAYNEQFFGPGTRLTVL.

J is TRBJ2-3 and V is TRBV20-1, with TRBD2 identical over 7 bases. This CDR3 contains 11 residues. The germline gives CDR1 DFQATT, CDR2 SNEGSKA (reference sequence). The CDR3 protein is CSSTSPDTQYF. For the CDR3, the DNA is TGCAGCTCGACTAGCCCGGATACGCAGTATTTT.